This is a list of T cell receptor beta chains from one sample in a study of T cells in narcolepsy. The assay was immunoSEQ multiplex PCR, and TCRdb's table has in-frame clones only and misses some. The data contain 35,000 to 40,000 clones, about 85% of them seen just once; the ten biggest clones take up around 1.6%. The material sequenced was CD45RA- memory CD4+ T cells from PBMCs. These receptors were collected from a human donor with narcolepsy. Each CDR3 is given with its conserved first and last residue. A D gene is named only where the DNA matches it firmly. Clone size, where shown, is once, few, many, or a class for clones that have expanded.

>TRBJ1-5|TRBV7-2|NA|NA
TGTGCCAGCAGCTTACTGGCGGGGAACCAGCCCCAGCATTTT
CASSLLAGNQPQHF
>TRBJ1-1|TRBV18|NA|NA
TGTGCCAGCTCACCCTCCAGGCAGAACTTCGCTGAAGCTTTCTTT
CASSPSRQNFAEAFF
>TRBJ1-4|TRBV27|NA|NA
TGTGCCAGCAGTTATCTTCGACAGGAACCAACTAATGAAAAACTGTTTTTT
CASSYLRQEPTNEKLFF
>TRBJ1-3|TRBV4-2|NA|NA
TGTGCCAGCAGCCAAGATCTTTTAGGCCCAGGGGCCACTGGAAACACCATATATTTT
CASSQDLLGPGATGNTIYF
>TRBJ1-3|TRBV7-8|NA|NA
TGTGCCAGCAGCCCCCGGGGGGGGCCAGGGACTGGAAACACCATATATTTT
CASSPRGGPGTGNTIYF
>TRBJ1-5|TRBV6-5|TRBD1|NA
TGTGCCAGCAGTTACGACAGGGGGGGGCCCCAGCATTTT
CASSYDRGGPQHF
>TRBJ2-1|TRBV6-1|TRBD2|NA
TGTGCCAGCAGTGAAAGCCTAGCGGCAACCTACAATGAGCAGTTCTTC
CASSESLAATYNEQFF
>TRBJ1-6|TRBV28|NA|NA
TGTGCCAGCAGCGCTCGGGCAGGATTGGGGAATTCACCCCTCCACTTT
CASSARAGLGNSPLHF
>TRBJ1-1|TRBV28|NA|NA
TGTGCCAGCAGTTTTGCAAACACTGAAGCTTTCTTT
CASSFANTEAFF
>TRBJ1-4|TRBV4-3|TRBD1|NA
TGCGCCAGCAGCCCCCAGACAGGGAATAATGAAAAACTGTTTTTT
CASSPQTGNNEKLFF
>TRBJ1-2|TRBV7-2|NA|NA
TGTGCCAGTTCTCCCGGCAGAAGTGGCTACACCTTC
CASSPGRSGYTF
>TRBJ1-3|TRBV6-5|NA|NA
TGTGCCAGCGGTTACCGCGACTCGAGGGGGGGAAACACCATATATTTT
CASGYRDSRGGNTIYF
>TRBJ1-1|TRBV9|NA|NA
TGTGCCAGCAGCGCCCAGGGTTGGGCTTTCTTT
CASSAQGWAFF
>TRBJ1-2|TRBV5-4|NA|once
TGTGCCAGCAGCTCTACAGGGAGAGACTATGGCTACACCTTC
CASSSTGRDYGYTF
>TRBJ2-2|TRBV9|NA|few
TGTGCCAGCAGCGTAGTATATGACACCGGGGAGCTGTTTTTT
CASSVVYDTGELFF
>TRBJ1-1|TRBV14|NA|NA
TGTGCCAGCAGCCAAGTTTTCGGGGGCGCTGAAGCTTTCTTT
CASSQVFGGAEAFF
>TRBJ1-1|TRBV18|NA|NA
TGTGCCAGCTCACGATCTTCCGGGGGTTTCGAAGCTTTCTTT
CASSRSSGGFEAFF
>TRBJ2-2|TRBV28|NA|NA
TGTGCCAGCAGTTTAGGCTCTGTTAACACCGGGGAGCTGTTTTTT
CASSLGSVNTGELFF
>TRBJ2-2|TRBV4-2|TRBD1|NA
TGTGCCAGCAGCCAAAGGGGACAGGGGGCGGGCACCGGGGAGCTGTTTTTT
CASSQRGQGAGTGELFF
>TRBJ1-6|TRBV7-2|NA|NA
TGTGCCAGCTCCTCAGAGGCACAAAATTCACCCCTCCACTTT
CASSSEAQNSPLHF
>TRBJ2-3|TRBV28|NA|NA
TGTGCCAGCAGGCCCCCCTTGGGGGATACGCAGTATTTT
CASRPPLGDTQYF
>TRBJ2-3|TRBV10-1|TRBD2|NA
TGCGCCAGCAGTGAGGTTCGAAGCGGGGGGCATTCCACAGATACGCAGTATTTT
CASSEVRSGGHSTDTQYF
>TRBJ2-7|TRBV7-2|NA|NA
TGTGCCAGCAGCTTAGTGGAGGGGTACGAGCAGTACTTC
CASSLVEGYEQYF
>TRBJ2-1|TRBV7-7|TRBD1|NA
TGTGCTAGCAGCCCTCGGACAGGGTACAACCATGAGCAGTTCTTC
CASSPRTGYNHEQFF
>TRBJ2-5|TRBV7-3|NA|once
TGTGCCAGCAGCCTGGCCTCAGGGCGAGAGACCCAGTACTTC
CASSLASGRETQYF
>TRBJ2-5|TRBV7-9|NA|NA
TGTGCCAGCAGCTTAATGGGGACCATCCAAGAGACCCAGTACTTC
CASSLMGTIQETQYF
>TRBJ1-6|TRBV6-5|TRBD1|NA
TGTGCCAGCAGTTTCAGGACAGGGGCCTTTAATTCACCCCTCCACTTT
CASSFRTGAFNSPLHF
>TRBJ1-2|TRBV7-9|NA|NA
TGTGCCAGCAGCCGTCGACAGAACTATGGCTACACCTTC
CASSRRQNYGYTF
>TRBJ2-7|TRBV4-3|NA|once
TGCGCCAGCAGAGGGTCTGGTACCTACGAGCAGTACTTC
CASRGSGTYEQYF
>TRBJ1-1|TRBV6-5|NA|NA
TGTGCCAGCAGAGGGGCAGGGGCAGGGAACACTGAAGCTTTCTTT
CASRGAGAGNTEAFF
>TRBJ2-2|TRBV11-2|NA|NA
TGTGCCAGCAAGTGGGGTCCGAACACCGGGGAGCTGTTTTTT
CASKWGPNTGELFF
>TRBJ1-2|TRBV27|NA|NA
TGTGCCAGCAGCCCTGGTGGGAGGCCGTATGGCTACACCTTC
CASSPGGRPYGYTF
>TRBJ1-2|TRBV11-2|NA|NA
TGTGCCAGCAGCTCCTCTCGGGGGTATGGCTACACCTTC
CASSSSRGYGYTF
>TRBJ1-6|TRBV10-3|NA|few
TGTGCCATCAGCGCCCAAGGGGGTTATAATTCACCCCTCCACTTT
CAISAQGGYNSPLHF
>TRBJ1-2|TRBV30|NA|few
TGTGCCTGGAGTGTATTGTTAGTCCGTGGCGAAACCGGTGGCTACACCTTC
CAWSVLLVRGETGGYTF
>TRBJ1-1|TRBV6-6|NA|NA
TGTGCCAGCAGTTACTTGCAGGACAGCCCTGAAGCTTTCTTT
CASSYLQDSPEAFF
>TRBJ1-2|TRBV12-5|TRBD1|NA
TGTGCTAGTGGTTTGGGTCGGACAGGGGGTTCTCGGTATGGCTACACCTTC
CASGLGRTGGSRYGYTF
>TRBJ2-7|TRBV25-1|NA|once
TGTGCCAGCAGGGTAGGGAACGAGCAGTACTTC
CASRVGNEQYF
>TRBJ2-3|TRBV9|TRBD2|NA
TGTGCCAGCAGCGTAGGGAGCGGGGGCCTTGGTACAGATACGCAGTATTTT
CASSVGSGGLGTDTQYF
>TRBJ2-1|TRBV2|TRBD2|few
TGTGCCAGCAGCTATTCCCCTCTAGCGGGAATATACAATGAGCAGTTCTTC
CASSYSPLAGIYNEQFF
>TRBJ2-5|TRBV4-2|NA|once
TGTGCCAGCAGCCCCGGGTCCCTCGTTGAGGAGACCCAGTACTTC
CASSPGSLVEETQYF
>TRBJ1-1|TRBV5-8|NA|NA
TGTGCCAGCAGCTCAACTAATAGAGGACCCCCGAACACTGAAGCTTTCTTT
CASSSTNRGPPNTEAFF
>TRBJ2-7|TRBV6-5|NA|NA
TGTGCCAGCAGTTATGACACAGCCTACGAGCAGTACTTC
CASSYDTAYEQYF
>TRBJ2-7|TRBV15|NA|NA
TGTGCCACCAGCAGAGGACAGGATAGCGAGCAGTACTTC
CATSRGQDSEQYF
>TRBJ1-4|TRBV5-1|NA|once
TGCGCCAGCAGCTTAAGGGCAGCTAATGAAAAACTGTTTTTT
CASSLRAANEKLFF
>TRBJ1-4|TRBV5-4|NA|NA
TGTGCCAGCAGCTTGGTTTTAGGGGGAAGTGAAAAACTGTTTTTT
CASSLVLGGSEKLFF
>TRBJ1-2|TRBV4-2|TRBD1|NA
TGTGCCAGCAGCCAAGATGTAGGAGACAGGGCCTTCTATGGCTACACCTTC
CASSQDVGDRAFYGYTF
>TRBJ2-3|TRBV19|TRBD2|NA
TGTGCCAGTAGTATTTCCGGGGGGGCCACCACAGATACGCAGTATTTT
CASSISGGATTDTQYF
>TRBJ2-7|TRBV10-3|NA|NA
TGTGCCATCAGCAGGGGACTACTCTCCTACGAGCAGTACTTC
CAISRGLLSYEQYF
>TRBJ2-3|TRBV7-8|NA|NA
TGTGCCAGCAGCTTAGATTGGCAGGGTGGAGATACGCAGTATTTT
CASSLDWQGGDTQYF
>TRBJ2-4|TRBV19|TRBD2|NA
TGTGCCAGTAGTATTGGGGGACTAGCGGGAGACATTCAGTACTTC
CASSIGGLAGDIQYF
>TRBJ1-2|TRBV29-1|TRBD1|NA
TGCAGCGTTGGTAGACAGGGGTCCAACTATGGCTACACCTTC
CSVGRQGSNYGYTF
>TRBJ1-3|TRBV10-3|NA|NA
TGTGCCATGAGCTTCTCAGGAGGAGGAAACACCATATATTTT
CAMSFSGGGNTIYF
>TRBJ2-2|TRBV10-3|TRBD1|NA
TGTGCCACCAGGGATCGGGACAGGGGGAACGGGGAGCTGTTTTTT
CATRDRDRGNGELFF
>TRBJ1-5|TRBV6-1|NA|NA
TGTGCCAGCAGTTTTCTCGGGAGGGGCAGGCAGCCCCAGCATTTT
CASSFLGRGRQPQHF
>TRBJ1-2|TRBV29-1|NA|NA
TGCAGCGTTAGCCGGGACGGCTATGGCTACACCTTC
CSVSRDGYGYTF
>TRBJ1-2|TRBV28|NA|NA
TGTGCCAGCAGCTCCACCGGGACAATCCCTGGCTACACCTTC
CASSSTGTIPGYTF
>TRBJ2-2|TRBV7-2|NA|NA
TGTGCCAGCAACCAGCAGTATGGGTCCCCCGGGGAGCTGTTTTTT
CASNQQYGSPGELFF
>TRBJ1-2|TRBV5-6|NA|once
TGTGCCAGCAGCTGGCGACCGTCGGCTTACGGCTACACCTTC
CASSWRPSAYGYTF
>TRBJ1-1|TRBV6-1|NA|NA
TGTGCCAGCCCCGGGGTGGGAACAATCACTGAAGCTTTCTTT
CASPGVGTITEAFF